These 30 T cell receptor beta chains share one sample of origin, sequenced in a study of early T cells in non-severe SARS-CoV-2 infection. TCRdb analysed the 5' RACE reads with MiXCR anew, one entry per CDR3 protein. Altogether about 83,000 distinct CDR3 sequences are present, 10% to 15% being singletons, with the ten largest covering more than 6.5%. The sample was whole blood. All receptors come from an adult who was a healthcare worker with PCR-confirmed SARS-CoV-2 infection or an uninfected control (not recorded which).

The J gene is TRBJ2-7, the V gene TRBV6-6; perhaps D is TRBD1 or TRBD2 (5 bases each). Looked up from germline, CDR1 is MNHNY and CDR2 is SVGAGI (reference sequence). Trimming left V 8 bases short and J 1 base short, with 15 bases between. The CDR3 runs 14 residues. The CDR3, as DNA: TGTGCCAGCCTTCGCCGGGACGGATCCTACGAGCAGTACTTC. Its protein product is CASLRRDGSYEQYF.

This clonotype came up a few times. The chain carries TRBV29-1 and TRBJ2-7; 9 positions agree with TRBD2. The CDR3 runs 15 residues. Germline CDR1 reads SQVTM; CDR2 reads ANQGSEA. V gave up 6 bases and J gave up 6 bases; unmatched junction bases: 15. DNA for the CDR3: TGCAGCGTCAAGGGAATAGCGGGAGCGAACTCCGAGCAGTACTTC. Its protein product is CSVKGIAGANSEQYF.

The genes are TRBV29-1 and TRBJ2-2; D uncertain. CDR1 and CDR2 (germline): SQVTM, ANQGSEA. The V gene lost 4 bases and the J gene lost 0 bases, with 12 bases spanning the gap. The length of the CDR3 is 15 residues. The CDR3 region has the DNA TGCAGCGTTGGATCCGGCGCCCCGAACACCGGGGAGCTGTTTTTT. Protein product: CSVGSGAPNTGELFF.

This clonotype was picked up a small number of times. The genes are TRBV6-1 and TRBJ2-1; perhaps TRBD2 as D (6 bases). Germline loops: CDR1 MNHNS, CDR2 SASEGT. CDR3 size: 16 residues. The V end lost 6 bases, the J end lost 8 bases, and 23 bases lay between the germline ends. This CDR3 is CASRSGLSHNKDEQFF. In DNA, the CDR3 is TGTGCCAGCAGGTCCGGACTATCCCACAACAAGGATGAGCAGTTCTTC.

The rearrangement joins TRBV14 to TRBJ2-7, with a possible D match to TRBD2 (5 bases). The germline gives CDR1 SGHDN, CDR2 FVKESK. The CDR3 length is 17 residues. V gave up 0 bases and J gave up 3 bases, with 18 bases separating them. In DNA, the CDR3 is TGTGCCAGCAGCCAAGATAGATTGACGAGGGTTCACTACGAGCAGTACTTC. As protein: CASSQDRLTRVHYEQYF.

The chain employs TRBV9 and TRBJ2-7; D is possibly TRBD2 (6 bases). Per the germline V gene, CDR1 is SGDLS and CDR2 is YYNGEE. CDR3 length equals 15 residues. Trimming took off 2 bases at V and 3 bases at J, with 15 bases between the two ends. The CDR3 DNA is TGTGCCAGCAGCGTCGGGGGTAGCGACTACTACGAGCAGTACTTC. As protein: CASSVGGSDYYEQYF.

This clonotype has a handful of counts. The chain couples TRBV7-3 to TRBJ2-5, with 8 bases fitting TRBD2. The V gene end was trimmed by 1 base and the J gene end by 5 bases; junction bases not matched to a gene: 3. Per germline, CDR1 SGHTA and CDR2 FQGTGA. The CDR3 totals 14 residues. CDR3 nucleotides: TGTGCCAGCAGCTTAAGTGGCGGGAGGGAGACCCAGTACTTC. Translated, it gives CASSLSGGRETQYF.

This clonotype was detected many times. V gene TRBV28 combines with J gene TRBJ2-3; 9 bases fit TRBD1. There are 18 residues in the CDR3. Germline trimming cut 4 bases from V and 3 bases from J; bases unmatched to any gene: 14. CDR1 and CDR2 from the germline V gene are MDHEN and SYDVKM. CDR3 sequence: CASSSIYPDRGRTDTQYF. The CDR3 nucleotides are TGTGCCAGCAGTTCAATATATCCCGACAGGGGGAGAACAGATACGCAGTATTTT.

This clonotype was observed at least ten times. The genes are TRBV21-1 and TRBJ1-1; TRBD1 is taken as the D call from the table, unchecked against the DNA. TRBV21-1 is a pseudogene. The CDR3 covers 17 residues. CDR3 amino acids: CASTLRGWQGPNTEAFF. CDR3 nucleotide sequence: TGTGCCAGCACCCTAAGGGGGTGGCAGGGACCTAACACTGAAGCTTTCTTT.

The genes are TRBV7-9 and TRBJ2-1, with TRBD2 matching over 13 bases. The germline V gene encodes CDR1 SEHNR and CDR2 FQNEAQ (reference sequence). V lost 5 bases and J lost 3; bases outside the gene matches: 7. The CDR3 length is 17 residues. This CDR3 reads CASSPGTSGVVYNEQFF. For the CDR3, the DNA is TGTGCCAGCAGCCCGGGGACTAGCGGGGTTGTCTACAATGAGCAGTTCTTC.

This clonotype was seen ten or more times. This chain connects TRBV5-6 to TRBJ2-7; D may correspond to TRBD1 or TRBD2 (5 bases each). This CDR3 has 15 residues. The V end lost 4 bases, the J end lost 5 bases, and 19 bases lay between the germline ends. Germline values: CDR1 SGHDT, CDR2 YYEEEE. Written as DNA, the CDR3 is TGTGCCAGCAGCCCCCCAGGGACGGGATCCCACGAGCAGTACTTC. This encodes CASSPPGTGSHEQYF. The full variable domain, its missing parts supplied by reference TRBV5-6 and TRBJ2-7, is DAGVTQSPTHLIKTRGQQVTLRCSPKSGHDTVSWYQQALGQGPQFIFQYYEEEERQRGNFPDRFSGHQFPNYSSELNVNALLLGDSALYLCASSPPGTGSHEQYFGPGTRLTVT.

This clonotype turned up a few times. V and J are TRBV30 and TRBJ2-3; 8 positions match TRBD2. CDR1 and CDR2 (germline): GTSNPN, SVGIG (reference sequence). The CDR3 is 14 residues long. Trimming took 1 base from V and 4 from J; bases not matched to a gene: 4. The CDR3 is CAWSEKREPDTQYF. The CDR3 nucleotides read TGTGCCTGGAGTGAAAAGCGGGAGCCAGATACGCAGTATTTT.

Comment on this clonotype: One base away lies a much larger clone, so this may be a sequencing read error. In DNA form, the CDR3 reads TGTACCAGTAGTCTTATGTTTGGAGCCAAAAACATTCAGTACTTC. Translated, it gives CTSSLMFGAKNIQYF. J is TRBJ2-4 and V is TRBV19, with unresolved D. The V gene's germline CDR1 is LNHDA and CDR2 SQIVND (reference sequence). This CDR3 is 15 amino acids long.

The rearrangement joins TRBV6-5 to TRBJ2-7; 13 bases are shared with TRBD2. V shed 6 bases, J shed 5 bases, and the junction held 7 bases outside the gene matches. The CDR3 consists of 15 residues. CDR1 is MNHEY and CDR2 is SVGAGI in the germline V gene. The CDR3, as DNA: TGTGCCAGCAGGAGGGGACTAGCGGGAACCGACGAGCAGTACTTC. Amino acids: CASRRGLAGTDEQYF.

The chain couples TRBV7-2 to TRBJ2-7, with D maybe TRBD1 (6 bases). Germline CDR1 reads SGHTA; CDR2 reads FQGNSA. Trimming shortened V by 5 bases and J by 4 bases, and 24 bases separated the two germline ends. The CDR3 is 17 residues long. The chain's CDR3 is CASSLTGSPGQPYEQYF. The CDR3 nucleotides read TGTGCCAGCAGCCTCACGGGGTCGCCGGGACAACCTTACGAGCAGTACTTC. The complete variable domain, with remaining parts taken from reference TRBV7-2 and TRBJ2-7, reads GAGVSQSPSNKVTEKGKDVELRCDPISGHTALYWYRQSLGQGLEFLIYFQGNSAPDKSGLPSDRFSAERTGGSVSTLTIQRTQQEDSAVYLCASSLTGSPGQPYEQYFGPGTRLTVT.

The chain recombines TRBV6-5 with TRBJ1-2, with 9 bases identical to TRBD1. Per the germline V gene, CDR1 is MNHEY and CDR2 is SVGAGI. J lost 6 bases, V lost 5 bases, and 1 base had no gene match. The CDR3 length is 12 residues. This chain's CDR3 is CASSRDRDGYTF. The CDR3 DNA is TGTGCCAGCAGTCGGGACAGGGATGGCTACACCTTC.

This chain connects TRBV7-9 to TRBJ2-7; tentatively, D is TRBD1 or TRBD2 (5 bases each). V lost 1 base, J lost 2 bases, and 12 bases lay in between. Per germline, CDR1 SEHNR and CDR2 FQNEAQ (reference sequence). The CDR3 extends over 15 amino acids. CDR3 coding DNA: TGTGCCAGCAGCTTAGGGAAGGGACCTGCCTACGAGCAGTACTTC. Its protein product is CASSLGKGPAYEQYF.

This clonotype showed up just a few times. The rearrangement joins TRBV25-1 to TRBJ2-1; a possible D gene is TRBD1 (5 bases). The CDR3 is 15 amino acids. The V and J ends lost 4 bases and 0 bases respectively, with 10 bases between them. Germline loops: CDR1 MGHDK, CDR2 SYGVNS. The CDR3 sequence: CASSVLDSSYNEQFF. The CDR3 bases are TGTGCCAGCAGTGTTTTAGACAGCTCCTACAATGAGCAGTTCTTC.

The J gene is TRBJ2-5, the V gene TRBV5-1; tentative D call: TRBD2 (5 bases). V lost 4 bases and J 5 bases, leaving 15 bases between the germline ends. The CDR3 sequence is 14 residues long. Germline CDR1 and CDR2: SGHRS and YFSETQ. CDR3 nucleotide sequence: TGCGCCAGCAGCCCCGACCCGGGGTCGGAGACCCAGTACTTC. Translating it yields CASSPDPGSETQYF.

This clonotype was seen at least ten times. The chain recombines TRBV6-1 with TRBJ2-5; D may be TRBD1 (7 bases). This CDR3 is 14 amino acids long. Deletions cut 10 bases from V and 4 bases from J, with 19 bases between. Germline CDR1 and CDR2: MNHNS and SASEGT. Here the CDR3 reads CATHFQGGGETQYF. The CDR3 DNA reads as TGTGCCACTCACTTCCAGGGGGGAGGAGAGACCCAGTACTTC.

This clonotype has more than one count but fewer than ten. Here the CDR3 DNA reads TGCGCCAGCTTGGCCTGGAGTTACACCGGGGAGCTGTTTTTT. Its translation is CASLAWSYTGELFF. This chain connects TRBV10-1 to TRBJ2-2; unclear D gene. Germline CDR1 reads WNHNN; CDR2 reads SYGVQD (reference sequence). Deletions cut 8 bases from V and 3 bases from J, with 13 bases between. The CDR3 spans 14 residues.

This clonotype has more than one count but fewer than ten. CDR3 bases: TGTGCCAGCATTACGGGTGGTAGCTCCTACAATGAGCAGTTCTTC. Residues: CASITGGSSYNEQFF. The chain combines TRBV12-3 or TRBV12-4 with TRBJ2-1; unclear D gene. The CDR3 has 15 residues. V was clipped by 7 bases and J by 0 bases, with 13 bases between them.

The gene calls are TRBV5-8 and TRBJ2-1, with 7 bases matching TRBD2. CDR1 is SGHTS and CDR2 is YDEGEE in the germline V gene. After removal of 1 base from V and 3 bases from J, the junction contained 7 bases not matched to a gene. The CDR3 length is 16 residues. CDR3 sequence (DNA): TGTGCCAGCAGCTTGTATGCTAGCGGAATCTACAATGAGCAGTTCTTC. Amino acid sequence: CASSLYASGIYNEQFF.

This clonotype was found a few times. The rearrangement links TRBV29-1 to TRBJ2-7, with D maybe TRBD1 (6 bases). The CDR3 covers 14 residues. V was clipped by 4 bases and J by 3 bases, with 16 bases between them. The germline V gene encodes CDR1 SQVTM and CDR2 ANQGSEA. Here the CDR3 DNA reads TGCAGCGTTGGGGAGACAGGTGATTACTACGAGCAGTACTTC. This encodes CSVGETGDYYEQYF.

This clonotype occurred a few times. The rearrangement joins TRBV6-1 to TRBJ2-3, with D unclear. This CDR3 is built from 15 residues. CDR1 is MNHNS and CDR2 is SASEGT in the germline V gene. Trimming left V 2 bases short and J 2 bases short, with 11 bases between. Written as DNA, the CDR3 is TGTGCCAGCAGTGAACTTGAAGGGTTCACAGATACGCAGTATTTT. This gives the protein CASSELEGFTDTQYF.

The sample holds many counts of this clonotype. V and J are TRBV20-1 and TRBJ2-5; TRBD2 agrees at 8 bases. CDR1 DFQATT and CDR2 SNEGSKA come from the germline V gene (reference sequence). The CDR3 contains 14 residues. Trimming took 5 bases from V and 2 from J; bases not matched to a gene: 7. The CDR3, as DNA: TGCAGTGCTTTCACTAGCGGACGTCAAGAGACCCAGTACTTC. Its translation is CSAFTSGRQETQYF.

This clonotype was observed a handful of times. J is TRBJ2-1 and V is TRBV7-2, with D maybe TRBD2 (5 bases). V lost 3 bases, J lost 3 bases, and 6 bases lay in between. Germline CDR1 SGHTA, CDR2 FQGNSA. This CDR3 is 13 amino acids long. The CDR3, as DNA: TGTGCCAGCAGCTTCGGACTCTACAATGAGCAGTTCTTC. Translating gives CASSFGLYNEQFF. The whole variable domain, remainder taken from reference TRBV7-2 and TRBJ2-1, is GAGVSQSPSNKVTEKGKDVELRCDPISGHTALYWYRQSLGQGLEFLIYFQGNSAPDKSGLPSDRFSAERTGGSVSTLTIQRTQQEDSAVYLCASSFGLYNEQFFGPGTRLTVL.

The CDR3 here is CAISEGAAYEQYF. DNA for the CDR3: TGTGCCATCAGTGAGGGGGCGGCCTACGAGCAGTACTTC. The chain employs TRBV10-3 and TRBJ2-7, with D perhaps matching TRBD1 (5 bases). V was clipped by 2 bases and J by 2 bases, with 7 bases between them. The CDR3 sequence is 13 residues long. CDR1 is ENHRY, CDR2 SYGVKD, per germline.

V and J are TRBV20-1 and TRBJ2-1, with TRBD2 as a possible D gene (6 bases). This CDR3 region has 11 residues. V was trimmed by 3 bases and J by 9 bases, leaving 9 bases between them. From germline, CDR1 is DFQATT and CDR2 SNEGSKA (reference sequence). DNA for the CDR3: TGCAGTGCTAGCAATAGCGGTGAGCAGTTCTTC. It translates to CSASNSGEQFF.

The gene calls are TRBV20-1 and TRBJ2-1, with 7 bases matching TRBD2. The J segment lost 0 bases and the V segment lost 5 bases, leaving 7 bases of the junction unmatched. CDR1 is DFQATT, CDR2 SNEGSKA, per germline (reference sequence). The CDR3 length is 15 residues. CDR3 protein: CSAPSGFSSYNEQFF. The CDR3 DNA is TGCAGTGCTCCTAGCGGATTCAGCTCCTACAATGAGCAGTTCTTC.